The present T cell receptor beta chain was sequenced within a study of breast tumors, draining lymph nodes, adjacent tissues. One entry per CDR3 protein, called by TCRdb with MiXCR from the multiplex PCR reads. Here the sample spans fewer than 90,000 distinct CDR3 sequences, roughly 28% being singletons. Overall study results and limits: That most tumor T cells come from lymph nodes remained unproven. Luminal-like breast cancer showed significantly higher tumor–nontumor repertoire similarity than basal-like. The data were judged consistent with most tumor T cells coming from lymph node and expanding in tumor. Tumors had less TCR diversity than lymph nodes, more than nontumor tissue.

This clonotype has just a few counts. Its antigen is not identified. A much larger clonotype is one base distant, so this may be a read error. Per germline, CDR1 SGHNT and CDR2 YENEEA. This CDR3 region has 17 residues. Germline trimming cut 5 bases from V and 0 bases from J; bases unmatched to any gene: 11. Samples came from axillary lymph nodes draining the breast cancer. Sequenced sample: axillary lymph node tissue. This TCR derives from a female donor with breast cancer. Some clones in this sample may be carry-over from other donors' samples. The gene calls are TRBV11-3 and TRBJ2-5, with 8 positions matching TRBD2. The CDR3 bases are TGTGCCAGCAGCCCCGGGGGGGGCGGAACCAACCAAGAGACCCAGTACTTC. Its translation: CASSPGGGGTNQETQYF.